These T cell receptor beta chains were read from a single sample in a study of T cell responses to AZD1222 COVID-19 vaccine. Sequenced by immunoSEQ multiplex PCR; TCRdb stores in-frame clones only, minus some. Of 250,000 to 300,000 clones listed, almost 95% are singletons. Material: peripheral blood, obtained 28 days after the second AZD1222 dose. These receptors were obtained from an adult who received the AZD1222 COVID-19 vaccine. Each CDR3 is given with its conserved first and last residue. A D gene is named only where the DNA matches it firmly. Not all rows give a size; the values are once, few, many and, for expanded clones, a class.

>TRBV6-2/TRBV6-3|.|few|11|TRBJ2-7
TGTGCCAGCAGCAACGTCTACGAGCAGTACTTC
CASSNVYEQYF
>TRBV14|.|.|13|TRBJ2-5
TGTGCCAGCAGCCTCCTGCCTCAAGAGACCCAGTACTTC
CASSLLPQETQYF
>TRBV27|.|.|15|TRBJ1-6
TGTGCCAGCAGTCCCGGGGCAGGGTGGGGTTCACCCCTCCACTTT
CASSPGAGWGSPLHF
>TRBV5-5|TRBD2|.|15|TRBJ2-1
TGTGCCAGCAGTCTTGACTACGGGGGGAGCAATGAGCAGTTCTTC
CASSLDYGGSNEQFF
>TRBV11-3|.|.|15|TRBJ1-2
TGTGCCAGCAGCTTAGATCCTGGCCGATCCTATGGCTACACCTTC
CASSLDPGRSYGYTF
>TRBV7-2|TRBD1|once|14|TRBJ1-2
TGTGCCAGCAGCTTAGGCGGGACAGCCTATGGCTACACCTTC
CASSLGGTAYGYTF
>TRBV9|TRBD1|.|15|TRBJ2-2
TGTGCCAGCAGCGTAGGGACAGGTGAAACCGGGGAGCTGTTTTTT
CASSVGTGETGELFF
>TRBV28|TRBD1|once|15|TRBJ1-5
TGTGCCAGCAGTCAAAGGACAGGGGGCAGGCAGCCCCAGCATTTT
CASSQRTGGRQPQHF
>TRBV10-3|.|once|13|TRBJ2-2
TGTGCCATCAGTGAGTCCCTCCCCGGGGAGCTGTTTTTT
CAISESLPGELFF
>TRBV7-9|.|.|17|TRBJ1-2
TGTGCCAGCAGCTTCGTCAAAGGGGCAGAACCCTCCTATGGCTACACCTTC
CASSFVKGAEPSYGYTF
>TRBV4-1|.|once|13|TRBJ1-1
TGCGCCAGCAGCCGCGTCGTAGGGACTGAAGCTTTCTTT
CASSRVVGTEAFF
>TRBV6-1|TRBD1|.|14|TRBJ1-2
TGTGCCAGCAGTGATGGACAGGGGAACTATGGCTACACCTTC
CASSDGQGNYGYTF
>TRBV27|.|once|11|TRBJ2-7
TGTGCCAGCAGTTGGGGACGCGAGCAGTACTTC
CASSWGREQYF
>TRBV29-1|TRBD1|.|14|TRBJ2-2
TGCAGCGTTGCTAGGACAGGGGTCACCGGGGAGCTGTTTTTT
CSVARTGVTGELFF
>TRBV4-1|.|.|14|TRBJ2-5
TGCGCCAGCAGCCAGGTTAGGGGATGGGAGACCCAGTACTTC
CASSQVRGWETQYF
>TRBV24-1|TRBD1|.|14|TRBJ1-2
TGTGCCACCAGTGATGCCCGGACAGGGAAGGGCTACACCTTC
CATSDARTGKGYTF
>TRBV19|TRBD2|.|15|TRBJ2-1
TGTGCCAGTAGTATGGGCCTAGCGGCTTACAATGAGCAGTTCTTC
CASSMGLAAYNEQFF
>TRBV19|TRBD2|.|17|TRBJ2-2
TGTGCCAGTAGAGGGGCGCCCGGACTAGCGAACACCGGGGAGCTGTTTTTT
CASRGAPGLANTGELFF
>TRBV6-5|TRBD1|.|15|TRBJ2-2
TGTGCCAGCAGTCCCTACAGGGGGTTCACCGGGGAGCTGTTTTTT
CASSPYRGFTGELFF
>TRBV4-1|.|.|15|TRBJ1-1
TGCGCCAGCAGCCAAGTCTTTGTGAGCTACACTGAAGCTTTCTTT
CASSQVFVSYTEAFF
>TRBV28|.|.|13|TRBJ1-2
TGTGCCAGCCTCGAGCGGGGGCGACATGGCTACACCTTC
CASLERGRHGYTF
>TRBV6-1|.|.|11|TRBJ2-7
TGTGCCAGCAGTGAGCTCTACGAGCAGTACTTC
CASSELYEQYF
>TRBV9|.|.|16|TRBJ1-3
TGTGCCAGCAGCGTAGGAGGGGCCGTCTCTGGAAACACCATATATTTT
CASSVGGAVSGNTIYF
>TRBV28|.|.|14|TRBJ1-1
TGTGCCAGCAGTTTATGGGGGGAGAACACTGAAGCTTTCTTT
CASSLWGENTEAFF
>TRBV7-3|.|.|13|TRBJ2-3
TGTGCCAGCAGCTTTGGTCTCACAGATACGCAGTATTTT
CASSFGLTDTQYF
>TRBV5-1|TRBD1|once|14|TRBJ1-5
TGCGCCAGCAGCCCGGGACAGGGGATAGGGCCCCAGCATTTT
CASSPGQGIGPQHF
>TRBV3-1/TRBV3-2|.|.|13|TRBJ1-1
TGTGCCAGCAGCCAAAGCCGGTTGGGTGAAGCTTTCTTT
CASSQSRLGEAFF
>TRBV19|.|once|15|TRBJ2-2
TGTGCCAGTAGTCCGGGACTCCGAAGGGCCGGGGAGCTGTTTTTT
CASSPGLRRAGELFF
>TRBV28|.|.|15|TRBJ2-1
TGTGCCAGCAGTCCCCCCGTGAGCTCCTACAATGAGCAGTTCTTC
CASSPPVSSYNEQFF
>TRBV7-2|.|.|15|TRBJ1-5
TGTGCCAGCAGCTCAAGACAGACTAGCAATCAGCCCCAGCATTTT
CASSSRQTSNQPQHF
>TRBV5-1|.|.|15|TRBJ1-6
TGCGCCAGCAGGTCCATGGGGGAACCCAATTCACCCCTCCACTTT
CASRSMGEPNSPLHF
>TRBV19|.|.|15|TRBJ1-5
TGTGCCAGTAGTAGGGTGGGGGATAGCAATCAGCCCCAGCATTTT
CASSRVGDSNQPQHF
>TRBV4-3|TRBD1|.|14|TRBJ2-7
TGCGCCAGCAGCCCCGGACAGGGGGACTACGAGCAGTACTTC
CASSPGQGDYEQYF
>TRBV5-1|TRBD1|.|14|TRBJ2-7
TGCGCCAGCAGCGCCGGACAGGGGGAATACGAGCAGTACTTC
CASSAGQGEYEQYF
>TRBV9|TRBD2|once|16|TRBJ2-3
TGTGCCAGCAGCCCCCATCGGGGGGGACTCACAGATACGCAGTATTTT
CASSPHRGGLTDTQYF
>TRBV7-2|.|.|14|TRBJ1-3
TGTGCCAGCAGCCCCGGGACTTCCATAAACACCATATATTTT
CASSPGTSINTIYF
>TRBV18|.|.|15|TRBJ2-1
TGTGCCAGCTCACCGATGGCGGGTGGATACAATGAGCAGTTCTTC
CASSPMAGGYNEQFF
>TRBV20-1|.|.|11|TRBJ1-2
TGCAGTGCTAGAGTCGGTTATGGCTACACCTTC
CSARVGYGYTF
>TRBV4-3|TRBD2|.|17|TRBJ2-2
TGCGCCAGCAGCCAGGGACTAGCGGGAGGGGGGACCGGGGAGCTGTTTTTT
CASSQGLAGGGTGELFF
>TRBV28|.|.|15|TRBJ1-5
TGTGCCAGCAGTCCACCGGGACCGGGTGGTCAGCCCCAGCATTTT
CASSPPGPGGQPQHF
>TRBV6-5|.|.|15|TRBJ1-2
TGTGCCAGCAGTTCCCTCGGACTGGTCCCATATGGCTACACCTTC
CASSSLGLVPYGYTF
>TRBV4-3|TRBD1|once|15|TRBJ1-5
TGCGCCAGCAGCCAGGGACAGGGGGCGGATCAGCCCCAGCATTTT
CASSQGQGADQPQHF
>TRBV24-1|TRBD1|.|18|TRBJ2-2
TGTGCCACCAGTGACCGGGACAGGGGGCGCGGGAACACCGGGGAGCTGTTTTTT
CATSDRDRGRGNTGELFF
>TRBV7-9|TRBD2|.|16|TRBJ2-7
TGTGCCAGCAGCTTAACGAAGACTAGCGGGGGGCAAGGGCAGTACTTC
CASSLTKTSGGQGQYF
>TRBV19|.|.|14|TRBJ2-5
TGTGCCAGTAGTCCACAGGGGAGGCAAGAGACCCAGTACTTC
CASSPQGRQETQYF
>TRBV27|.|.|17|TRBJ2-7
TGTGCCAGCAGTCTTTACTCGACAGTTATCAGCTCCTACGAGCAGTACTTC
CASSLYSTVISSYEQYF
>TRBV29-1|TRBD1|.|13|TRBJ2-3
TGCAGCGTCGTCGACAGGGGGCCAGATACGCAGTATTTT
CSVVDRGPDTQYF
>TRBV7-6|.|.|17|TRBJ1-6
TGTGCCAGCAGCTTAGGGTCGGTTCGGACTGCGGGTTCACCCCTCCACTTT
CASSLGSVRTAGSPLHF
>TRBV28|.|.|15|TRBJ2-7
TGTGCCAGCGTCCCGGTAGGGGTCCGCTCCTACGAGCAGTACTTC
CASVPVGVRSYEQYF
>TRBV19|.|once|13|TRBJ2-7
TGTGCCAGTAGTATCCACCAGGGTTACGAGCAGTACTTC
CASSIHQGYEQYF
>TRBV9|.|.|16|TRBJ1-3
TGTGCCAGCAGCCCCCGTGACAGATTCTCTGGAAACACCATATATTTT
CASSPRDRFSGNTIYF
>TRBV3-1/TRBV3-2|.|.|14|TRBJ1-1
TGTGCCAGCAGCGCAGGCCGGGGGGGAACTGAAGCTTTCTTT
CASSAGRGGTEAFF
>TRBV2|TRBD1|.|15|TRBJ2-1
TGTGCCAGCAGTGTGGACAGGGGCTCCTACAATGAGCAGTTCTTC
CASSVDRGSYNEQFF
>TRBV11-1|TRBD1|.|14|TRBJ1-2
TGTGCCAGCAGCCGCGCAGGACAGGGCTATGGCTACACCTTC
CASSRAGQGYGYTF
>TRBV29-1|.|.|13|TRBJ1-1
TGCAGCGGGAAACCTGACTTGAACACTGAAGCTTTCTTT
CSGKPDLNTEAFF